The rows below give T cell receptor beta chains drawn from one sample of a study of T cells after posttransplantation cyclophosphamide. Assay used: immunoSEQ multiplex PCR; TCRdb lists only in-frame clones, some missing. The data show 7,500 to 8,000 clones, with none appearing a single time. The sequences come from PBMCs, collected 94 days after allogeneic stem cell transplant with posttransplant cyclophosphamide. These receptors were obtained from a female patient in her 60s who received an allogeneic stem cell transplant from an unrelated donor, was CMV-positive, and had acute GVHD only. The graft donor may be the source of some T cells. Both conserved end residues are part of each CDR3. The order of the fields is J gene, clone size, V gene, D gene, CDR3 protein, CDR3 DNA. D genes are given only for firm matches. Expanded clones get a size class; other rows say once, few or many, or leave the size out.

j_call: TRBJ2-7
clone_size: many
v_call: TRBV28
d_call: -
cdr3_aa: CASEDSLSYEQYF
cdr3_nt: TGTGCCAGTGAGGACAGCCTCTCCTACGAGCAGTACTTC

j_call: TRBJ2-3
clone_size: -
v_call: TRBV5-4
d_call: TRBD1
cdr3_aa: CASSRQGPDTQYF
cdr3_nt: TGTGCCAGCAGCCGACAGGGGCCAGATACGCAGTATTTT

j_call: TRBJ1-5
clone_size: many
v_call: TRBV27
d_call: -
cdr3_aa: CASSDRKSSNQPQHF
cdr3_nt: TGTGCCAGCAGTGACAGGAAGTCGAGCAATCAGCCCCAGCATTTT

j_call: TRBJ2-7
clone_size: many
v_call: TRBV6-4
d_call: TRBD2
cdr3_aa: CASSELAGTEQYF
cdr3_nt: TGTGCCAGCAGTGAACTAGCGGGAACCGAGCAGTACTTC

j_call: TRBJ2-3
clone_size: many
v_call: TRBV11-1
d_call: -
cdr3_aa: CASSPERARTDTQYF
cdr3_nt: TGTGCCAGCAGCCCGGAAAGGGCTCGCACAGATACGCAGTATTTT

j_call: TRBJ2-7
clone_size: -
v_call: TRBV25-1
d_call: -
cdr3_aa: CASRPEGPAEQYF
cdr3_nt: TGTGCCAGCAGACCCGAGGGCCCGGCCGAGCAGTACTTC

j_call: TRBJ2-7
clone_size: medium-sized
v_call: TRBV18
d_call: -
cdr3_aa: CASSPLPGSYEQYF
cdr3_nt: TGTGCCAGCTCACCATTACCGGGGTCCTACGAGCAGTACTTC

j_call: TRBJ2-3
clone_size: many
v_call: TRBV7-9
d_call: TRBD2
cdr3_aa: CASSFDLRREITDTQYF
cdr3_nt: TGTGCCAGCAGCTTCGATTTACGGCGGGAGATCACAGATACGCAGTATTTT

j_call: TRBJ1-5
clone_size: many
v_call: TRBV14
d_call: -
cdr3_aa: CASSRNQGQPQHF
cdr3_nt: TGTGCCAGCAGCCGAAACCAGGGGCAGCCCCAGCATTTT

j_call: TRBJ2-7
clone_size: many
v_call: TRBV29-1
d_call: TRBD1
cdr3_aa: CSVGGQLIGEQYF
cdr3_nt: TGCAGCGTTGGGGGACAGCTCATAGGCGAGCAGTACTTC

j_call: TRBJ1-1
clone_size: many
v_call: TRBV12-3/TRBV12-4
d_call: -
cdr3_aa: CASSLTGRMNAFF
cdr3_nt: TGTGCCAGCAGTTTAACAGGGAGGATGAATGCTTTCTTT

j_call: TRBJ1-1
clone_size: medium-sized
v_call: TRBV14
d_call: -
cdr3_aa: CASSQGGTANTEAFF
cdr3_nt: TGTGCCAGCAGCCAGGGGGGGACGGCGAACACTGAAGCTTTCTTT

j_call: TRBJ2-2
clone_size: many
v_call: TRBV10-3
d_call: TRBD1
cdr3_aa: CAISILPRGTGTGELFF
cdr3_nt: TGTGCCATCAGTATTCTCCCCCGGGGGACAGGTACCGGGGAGCTGTTTTTT

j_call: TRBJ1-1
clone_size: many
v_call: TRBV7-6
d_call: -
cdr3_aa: CASSLGSWTEAFF
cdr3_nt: TGTGCCAGCAGCTTGGGCTCTTGGACTGAAGCTTTCTTT

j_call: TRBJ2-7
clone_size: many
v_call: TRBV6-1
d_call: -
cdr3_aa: CASRATGDEQYF
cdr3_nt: TGTGCCAGCAGGGCTACGGGGGACGAGCAGTACTTC

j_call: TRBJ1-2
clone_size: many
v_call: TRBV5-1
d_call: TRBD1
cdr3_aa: CASSLGDRDYGYTF
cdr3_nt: TGCGCCAGCAGCTTGGGGGACAGGGACTATGGCTACACCTTC

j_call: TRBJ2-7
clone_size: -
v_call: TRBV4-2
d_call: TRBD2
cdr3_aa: CASSPTRSTSGQIPREQYF
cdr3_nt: TGTGCCAGCAGCCCGACGCGATCCACTAGCGGGCAGATTCCAAGGGAGCAGTACTTC

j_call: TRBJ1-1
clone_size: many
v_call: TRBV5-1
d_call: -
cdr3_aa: CASSLVRVDTEAFF
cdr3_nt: TGCGCCAGCAGCTTGGTCAGGGTGGACACTGAAGCTTTCTTT

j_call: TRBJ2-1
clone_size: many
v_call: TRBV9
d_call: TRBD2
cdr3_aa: CASSVDRRGDEQFF
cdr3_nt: TGTGCCAGCAGCGTAGACCGGCGGGGGGATGAGCAGTTCTTC

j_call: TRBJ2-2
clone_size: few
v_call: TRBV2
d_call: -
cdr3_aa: CASIKAASTGQLFF
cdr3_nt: TGTGCCAGCATCAAAGCCGCTAGCACCGGGCAGCTGTTTTTT

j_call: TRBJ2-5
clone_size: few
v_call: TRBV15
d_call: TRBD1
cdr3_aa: CATSSSLQGAGETQYF
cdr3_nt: TGTGCCACCAGCAGCAGCTTACAGGGGGCGGGAGAGACCCAGTACTTC

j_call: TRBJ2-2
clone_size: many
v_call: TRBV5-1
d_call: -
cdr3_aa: CASSSPRRVTGELFF
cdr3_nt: TGCGCCAGCAGCTCACCACGCAGAGTCACCGGGGAGCTGTTTTTT

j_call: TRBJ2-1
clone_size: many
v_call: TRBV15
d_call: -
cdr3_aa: CATSKGSNEQFF
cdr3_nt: TGTGCCACCAGCAAAGGGTCCAATGAGCAGTTCTTC

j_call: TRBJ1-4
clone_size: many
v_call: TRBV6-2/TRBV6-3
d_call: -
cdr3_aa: CASSYSVRVNEKLFF
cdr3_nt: TGTGCCAGCAGTTACTCGGTCCGGGTTAATGAAAAACTGTTTTTT

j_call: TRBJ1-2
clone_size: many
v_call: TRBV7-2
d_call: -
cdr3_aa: CASSFVRGGYTF
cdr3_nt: TGTGCCAGCAGCTTTGTCCGGGGTGGCTACACCTTC

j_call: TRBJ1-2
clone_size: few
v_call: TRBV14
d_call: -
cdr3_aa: CASSSGRGPNYGYTF
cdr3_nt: TGTGCCAGCAGCTCCGGCAGGGGTCCTAACTATGGCTACACCTTC

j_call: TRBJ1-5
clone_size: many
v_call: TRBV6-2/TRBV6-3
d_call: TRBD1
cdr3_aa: CASSYSTGQGLSNQPQHF
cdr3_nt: TGTGCCAGCAGTTACTCAACGGGACAGGGACTGAGCAATCAGCCCCAGCATTTT

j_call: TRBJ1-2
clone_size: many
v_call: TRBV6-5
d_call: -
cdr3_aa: CASKPRQAYYGYTF
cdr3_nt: TGTGCCAGCAAACCACGACAGGCCTACTATGGCTACACCTTC

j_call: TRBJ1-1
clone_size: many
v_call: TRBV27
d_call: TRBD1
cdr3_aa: CASSLKPGQLNTEAFF
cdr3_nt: TGTGCCAGCAGTTTAAAACCGGGACAGCTTAACACTGAAGCTTTCTTT

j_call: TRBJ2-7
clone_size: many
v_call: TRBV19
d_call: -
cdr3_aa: CASSISRASYEQYF
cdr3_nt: TGTGCCAGTAGTATTAGCAGGGCCTCCTACGAGCAGTACTTC

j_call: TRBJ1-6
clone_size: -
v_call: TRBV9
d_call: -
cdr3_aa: CASSGATSPLHF
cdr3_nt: TGTGCCAGCTCAGGGGCTACTTCACCCCTCCACTTT